Sequencing of this TCR beta chain was carried out in a study of blood T cell repertoires in COVID-19. Per germline, CDR1 KGHSH and CDR2 LQKENI. The CDR3 totals 14 residues. Trimming at V came to 3 bases and at J to 5 bases, leaving 3 bases not matched to a gene. Participants reported their clinical history, and cohort assignment relied on those reports. Original analysis: The authors estimated nucleated cell counts from reference gene primer amplification. Produced via immunoSEQ multiplex PCR; TCRdb's table is partial and in-frame only. V and J calls and clone size are as listed in that table; D and trimming were resolved from the DNA. The table shows about 220,000 clones, with 85% to 90% occurring only once.

Sequencing used PBMCs or T cells enriched from blood (not recorded which). The chain joins TRBV18 to TRBJ1-4, with 7 bases matching TRBD1. The clonotype was recovered from a woman aged 18-29 years in a cohort exposed to, infected with or recovered from COVID-19 (not recorded which). This chain's CDR3 is CASSPPGQNEKLFF. CDR3 bases: TGTGCCAGCTCACCCCCGGGACAGAATGAAAAACTGTTTTTT.